This T cell receptor beta chain is drawn from a study of CD8 T cells in Susac syndrome. Overall study context: Clinically active disease was present in six of the sequenced Susac syndrome patients. Roughly 8 of these patients were in remission.

With random hexamers, 0.5 to 1 ug RNA was reverse transcribed. TCRdb independently ran MiXCR on the immunoSEQ multiplex PCR reads; one entry per CDR3 protein. The data contain some 200,000 distinct CDR3 sequences, about 91% of them seen just once; the ten biggest clones take up about 0.09%. This receptor was taken from a human donor with Susac syndrome. The sequencing sample was made of CD4+ T cells from PBMCs.

The CDR3 sequence is CASSLAVHLYEQYF. The CDR3 DNA is TGCGCCAGCAGCTTGGCCGTTCACCTATACGAGCAGTACTTC. The chain uses TRBV5-1 and TRBJ2-7; no clear D gene. The CDR3 totals 14 residues. The ends were cut back, 0 bases at V and 4 bases at J, with 11 bases in the middle. The germline V gene encodes CDR1 SGHRS and CDR2 YFSETQ.